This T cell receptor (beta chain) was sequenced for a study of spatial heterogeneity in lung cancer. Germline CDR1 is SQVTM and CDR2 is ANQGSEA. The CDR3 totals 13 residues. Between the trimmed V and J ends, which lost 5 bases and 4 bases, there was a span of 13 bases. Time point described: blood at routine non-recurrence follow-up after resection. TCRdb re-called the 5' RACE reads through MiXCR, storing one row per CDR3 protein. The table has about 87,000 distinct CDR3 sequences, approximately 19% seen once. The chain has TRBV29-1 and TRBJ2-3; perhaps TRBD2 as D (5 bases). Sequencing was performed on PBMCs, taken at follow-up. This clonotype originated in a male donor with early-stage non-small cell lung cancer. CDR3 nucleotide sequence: TGCAGCGTTCGGAGAGGGAGCGCAGATACGCAGTATTTT. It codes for CSVRRGSADTQYF.